These 16 T cell receptor beta chains share one sample of origin, sequenced in a study of T-cell reconstitution after alpha-beta-depleted transplantation in children. Unique molecular identifiers were incorporated when the TCRbeta library was constructed. TCRdb processed the PCR reads anew with MiXCR; each CDR3 protein has one entry. Among 450,000 to 500,000 distinct CDR3 sequences listed, under 15% were seen once. This specimen consisted of PBMCs from the stem cell graft donor, obtained from the stem cell graft. Source of these receptors: a human donor who donated a stem cell graft to a child with combined immunodeficiency.

At least ten counts were recorded for this clonotype. The chain has TRBV12-3 or TRBV12-4 and TRBJ1-4, with 9 bases matching TRBD1. V lost 6 bases and J lost 8; bases outside the gene matches: 7. The CDR3 is 14 amino acids. CDR3 coding DNA: TGTGCCAGCAGGCCCCGGGACAGGGCGGAAAAACTGTTTTTT. It encodes CASRPRDRAEKLFF.

This clonotype has a handful of counts. The chain links TRBV18 to TRBJ2-7; 8 bases align to TRBD1. V lost 3 bases and J lost 3; bases outside the gene matches: 7. Germline V lookup: CDR1 KGHSH, CDR2 LQKENI. The CDR3 sequence is 15 residues long. The CDR3 DNA reads TGTGCCAGCTCACCGGGACAGGCCTTTTTCTACGAGCAGTACTTC. The encoded protein is CASSPGQAFFYEQYF.

The chain combines TRBV6-6 with TRBJ2-5, with TRBD2 as a possible D gene (6 bases). The V end was cut by 5 bases, the J end by 5 bases, with 12 bases between. Per germline, CDR1 MNHNY and CDR2 SVGAGI (reference sequence). This CDR3 is 13 amino acids long. In DNA, the CDR3 is TGTGCCAGCAGTCCGGACGGGGGTGAGACCCAGTACTTC. This codes for CASSPDGGETQYF.

This clonotype has ten or more counts. The J gene is TRBJ2-6, the V gene TRBV6-2 or TRBV6-3, with a possible D match to TRBD2 (6 bases). CDR1 and CDR2 from the germline V gene are MNHEY and SVGEGT. V lost 0 bases and J 4 bases, leaving 10 bases between the germline ends. The CDR3 totals 16 residues. The CDR3 reads CASSYSEGSGANVLTF. The DNA of the CDR3 is TGTGCCAGCAGTTACTCGGAGGGATCCGGGGCCAACGTCCTGACTTTC.

The V gene is TRBV7-2, the J gene TRBJ1-6, with no clear D. The V and J ends lost 6 bases and 7 bases respectively, with 13 bases between them. The CDR3 runs to 14 residues. Germline lookup yields CDR1 SGHTA and CDR2 FQGNSA. The CDR3 spells CASSSRLPNSPLHF. As DNA, the CDR3 is TGTGCCAGCAGTTCCCGGCTCCCCAATTCACCCCTCCACTTT.

This chain links TRBV20-1 with TRBJ1-1; perhaps TRBD1 as D (5 bases). The CDR3 runs to 10 residues. Germline V lookup: CDR1 DFQATT, CDR2 SNEGSKA (reference sequence). The CDR3 coding sequence is TGCGGTATTTCCGGGGCCGAAGCTTTCTTT. This encodes CGISGAEAFF.

The J gene is TRBJ2-3, the V gene TRBV7-3, with a tentative D call TRBD1 (5 bases). The J call may be mistaken, given a closer DNA end match to TRBJ1-5. This CDR3 is built from 15 residues. Per germline, CDR1 SGHTA and CDR2 FQGTGA. The CDR3 is CASSLGGRGADTQHF. DNA of the CDR3: TGTGCCAGCAGCTTAGGCGGGAGGGGAGCAGATACGCAGCATTTT.

A few counts support this clonotype. The V call is TRBV7-9, the J call TRBJ1-1; D unclear. Germline CDR1 reads SEHNR; CDR2 reads FQNEAQ (reference sequence). The length of the CDR3 is 13 residues. Trimming pared 5 bases from V and 10 bases from J, leaving 17 bases between. The CDR3 protein is CASSLDGYTGAFF. The CDR3 coding sequence is TGTGCCAGCAGCCTGGACGGGTATACGGGAGCTTTCTTT.

The V call is TRBV24-1, the J call TRBJ2-7, with 8 bases fitting TRBD1. The junction had 0 bases not matched to a gene; V was cut back by 0 bases and J by 6 bases. Germline V lookup: CDR1 KGHDR, CDR2 SFDVKD. CDR3 length: 13 residues. CDR3: CATSDLTGGEQYF. The CDR3 coding sequence is TGTGCCACCAGTGATTTGACAGGGGGCGAGCAGTACTTC.

This clonotype was seen a handful of times. The chain recombines TRBV12-3 or TRBV12-4 with TRBJ2-5, with D unresolved. V lost 4 bases and J 4 bases, leaving 13 bases between the germline ends. The CDR3 runs 14 residues. The CDR3: CASSSWSSRETQYF. The CDR3 bases are TGTGCCAGCAGTTCTTGGAGTAGTCGAGAGACCCAGTACTTC.

The sample holds many counts of this clonotype. One junction end does not reproduce the germline sequence, and a read error may be involved. The chain employs TRBV12-3 or TRBV12-4 and TRBJ2-1; possible D gene TRBD1, 5 bases. The CDR3 sequence is 11 residues long. CDR3 nucleotide sequence: TGTGCCAGCAGGTTAGGGGATGAGCAGTTCTTC. It encodes CASRLGDEQFF.

This clonotype has a handful of counts. The chain joins TRBV30 to TRBJ2-3, with 8 bases fitting TRBD1. Germline V lookup: CDR1 GTSNPN, CDR2 SVGIG (reference sequence). This CDR3 is built from 14 residues. V lost 2 bases, J lost 5 bases, and 6 bases stayed unmatched. The DNA of the CDR3 is TGTGCCTGGAGTAAAGGACAGGGTAGAGATACGCAGTATTTT. Its translation: CAWSKGQGRDTQYF.

There are many counts of this clonotype. The chain carries TRBV20-1 and TRBJ2-3, with no clear D. CDR1 is DFQATT and CDR2 is SNEGSKA in the germline V gene (reference sequence). This CDR3 has 10 residues. Trimming pared 3 bases from V and 6 bases from J, leaving 4 bases between. This CDR3 is CSASADTQYF. In DNA form, the CDR3 reads TGCAGTGCTAGTGCTGATACGCAGTATTTT.

The V gene is TRBV28, the J gene TRBJ1-6; D remains unclear. The V end lost 5 bases, the J end lost 0 bases, and 8 bases lay between the germline ends. CDR1 is MDHEN, CDR2 SYDVKM, per germline. The CDR3 loop spans 15 amino acids. CDR3 coding DNA: TGTGCCAGCAGTCGTTTAAGCTCCTATAATTCACCCCTCCACTTT. Its translation: CASSRLSSYNSPLHF.

V gene TRBV7-6 combines with J gene TRBJ2-7, with 9 bases matching TRBD2. There are 15 residues in the CDR3. Losses at the gene ends were 5 bases for V and 2 bases for J; bases not matched to a gene: 7. The germline CDR1 and CDR2 sequences are SGHVS and FNYEAQ. In DNA form, the CDR3 reads TGTGCCAGCAGCATAGGACTAGCGCCCACCTACGAGCAGTACTTC. It yields the protein CASSIGLAPTYEQYF. The full variable domain, in which reference TRBV7-6 and TRBJ2-7 provide the parts outside the CDR3, is GAGVSQSPRYKVTKRGQDVALRCDPISGHVSLYWYRQALGQGPEFLTYFNYEAQQDKSGLPNDRFSAERPEGSISTLTIQRTEQRDSAMYRCASSIGLAPTYEQYFGPGTRLTVT.

The gene calls are TRBV12-3 or TRBV12-4 and TRBJ2-7; the D is unclear. The CDR3 sequence is 15 residues long. V lost 5 bases to trimming and J lost 1 base, with 15 bases between them. The CDR3 protein is CASSPRKAPSYEQYF. The CDR3 nucleotides read TGTGCCAGCAGTCCCAGGAAGGCTCCTTCCTACGAGCAGTACTTC.